This TCR beta chain is from a study of response to subunit inactivated influenza vaccine. This CDR3 spans 13 amino acids. Germline loops: CDR1 MNHEY, CDR2 SVGEGT. Deletions cut 6 bases from V and 0 bases from J, with 8 bases between. TCRdb itself ran the RT-PCR reads through MiXCR, one entry per CDR3 protein. In the table there are hundreds of thousands of distinct CDR3 sequences, around a sixth of which are singletons. Sequencing was performed on PBMCs from blood, taken more than 4 days after vaccination. This receptor was taken from a man aged 50-60 years who received an inactivated influenza vaccine. The chain is built from TRBV6-2 or TRBV6-3 and TRBJ1-1; D is unresolved. The CDR3 nucleotides are TGTGCCAGCAGATATGATCTGAACACTGAAGCTTTCTTT. This encodes CASRYDLNTEAFF.